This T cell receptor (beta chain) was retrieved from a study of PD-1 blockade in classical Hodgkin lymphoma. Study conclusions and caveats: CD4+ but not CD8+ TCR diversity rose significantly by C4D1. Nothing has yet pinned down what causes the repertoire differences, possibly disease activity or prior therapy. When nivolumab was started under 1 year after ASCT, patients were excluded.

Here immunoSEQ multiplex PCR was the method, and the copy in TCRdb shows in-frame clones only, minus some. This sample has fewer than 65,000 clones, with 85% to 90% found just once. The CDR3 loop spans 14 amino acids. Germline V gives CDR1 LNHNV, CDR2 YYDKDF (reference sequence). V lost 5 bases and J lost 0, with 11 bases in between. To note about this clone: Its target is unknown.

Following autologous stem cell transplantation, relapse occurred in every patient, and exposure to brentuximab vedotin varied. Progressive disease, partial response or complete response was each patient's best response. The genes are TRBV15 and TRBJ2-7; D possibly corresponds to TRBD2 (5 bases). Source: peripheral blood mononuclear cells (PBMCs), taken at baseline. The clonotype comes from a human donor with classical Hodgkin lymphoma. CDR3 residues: CATSLRAGSYEQYF. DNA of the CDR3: TGTGCCACCAGCCTCCGGGCGGGCTCCTACGAGCAGTACTTC. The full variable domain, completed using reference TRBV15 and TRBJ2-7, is DAMVIQNPRYQVTQFGKPVTLSCSQTLNHNVMYWYQQKSSQAPKLLFHYYDKDFNNEADTPDNFQSRRPNTSFCFLDIRSPGLGDTAMYLCATSLRAGSYEQYFGPGTRLTVT.